This T cell receptor (beta chain) comes out of a study of T cells in localized non-small cell lung cancer. Study observations and caveats: Longer overall survival was seen with higher T cell density measured in blood. Compared with tumor, uninvolved adjacent lung displayed greater T cell clonality, ranking highest overall. The study sequenced only one region of the tumor. As a result, intratumor heterogeneity could not be excluded and remains possible. In adjacent lung appeared a median around 55 of the top 100 tumor clones.

The repertoire was sequenced with immunoSEQ multiplex PCR; TCRdb's copy has only in-frame clones and lacks some. The table lists 20,000 to 25,000 clones, approximately 87% of them singletons. This CDR3 comprises 16 residues. Germline CDR1 and CDR2: LNHDA and SQIVND (reference sequence). V trimming: 1 base; J trimming: 6 bases; junction bases outside the gene matches: 9. In regard to this clone: The target antigen is unknown.

This clonotype originated in a man aged 35 to 69 with stage II squamous cell lung carcinoma. The specimen comprised PBMCs, sampled before any cancer treatment. The J gene is TRBJ1-5, the V gene TRBV19, with 7 bases matching TRBD1. DNA for the CDR3: TGTGCCAGTAGTATAGGAAGACAGGGAAATAGTCAGCCCCAGCATTTT. It codes for CASSIGRQGNSQPQHF.